This T cell receptor beta chain was sequenced during a study of T cell repertoires in cytomegalovirus infection. TCRdb recomputed calls from the reads with MiXCR, one row per CDR3 protein. The profile shows 54,000 or so distinct CDR3 sequences, approximately 36% of them singletons. Trimming stripped 3 bases from V and 0 bases from J, with 12 bases between. The CDR3 loop spans 15 amino acids. CDR1 MNHEY and CDR2 SMNVEV come from the germline V gene (reference sequence). About this clonotype itself: What it binds is not known.

Sequencing used PBMCs, sequenced either directly or after in vitro stimulation (not recorded which). The receptor was derived from a human donor in good health (CMV status not recorded). Some clones in this sample may be carry-over from other donors' samples. J is TRBJ2-7 and V is TRBV27, with D perhaps TRBD1 (5 bases). CDR3 nucleotides: TGTGCCAGCAGTTTGGGGCCTTCCCGCTCCTACGAGCAGTACTTC. This sequence encodes CASSLGPSRSYEQYF.